Listed below are T cell receptor beta chains from one sample, sequenced in a study of identical twins. TCRdb redid the calling of the 5' RACE reads with MiXCR, one entry per CDR3 protein. Among nearly 250,000 distinct CDR3 sequences listed, roughly 7% were seen once. These data were also filed under a second study, of yellow fever vaccine responses in identical twins.

Specimen: memory (CD45RO+) T cells sorted from blood. All receptors come from a woman aged 18-30 years in good health. Both conserved end residues are part of each CDR3. Fields, in order: clone size, D gene, J gene, V gene, CDR3 DNA, CDR3 protein. A D gene is named only where the DNA matches it firmly. The size field is filled for only some rows; it gives once, few, many or a size class.

abundance: -
d_gene: TRBD1
j_gene: TRBJ1-6
v_gene: TRBV14
CDR3nt: TGTGCCAGCAGCCACCGACAGGGGATTTCACCCCTCCACTTT
CDR3aa: CASSHRQGISPLHF

abundance: -
d_gene: -
j_gene: TRBJ1-2
v_gene: TRBV28
CDR3nt: TGTGCCACTACGAACAGTAACTATGGCTACACCTTC
CDR3aa: CATTNSNYGYTF

abundance: many
d_gene: TRBD1
j_gene: TRBJ1-1
v_gene: TRBV20-1
CDR3nt: TGCAGTGCTAAAGACAGGGGTGAAGCTTTCTTT
CDR3aa: CSAKDRGEAFF

abundance: -
d_gene: TRBD2
j_gene: TRBJ2-7
v_gene: TRBV5-4
CDR3nt: TGTGCCAGCAGCTTCCGGACTAGCGGGACCGTGGTGTTC
CDR3aa: CASSFRTSGTVVF

abundance: -
d_gene: -
j_gene: TRBJ2-3
v_gene: TRBV20-1
CDR3nt: TGCAGTGCTAGAGTACCCTACACAGATACGCAGTATTTT
CDR3aa: CSARVPYTDTQYF

abundance: -
d_gene: TRBD2
j_gene: TRBJ2-5
v_gene: TRBV7-2
CDR3nt: TGTGCCAAAGCCGGGACTATTCAAGAGACCCAGTACTTC
CDR3aa: CAKAGTIQETQYF

abundance: -
d_gene: TRBD1
j_gene: TRBJ2-1
v_gene: TRBV5-1
CDR3nt: TGCGCCAGCAGCCCCGGACAGGGGGCGTCTTATGAGCAGTTCTTC
CDR3aa: CASSPGQGASYEQFF

abundance: -
d_gene: TRBD2
j_gene: TRBJ2-1
v_gene: TRBV6-2/TRBV6-3
CDR3nt: TGTGCCAGCAGTTTCCGAGGGCGGGGGGACAATGAGCAGTTCTTC
CDR3aa: CASSFRGRGDNEQFF

abundance: few
d_gene: -
j_gene: TRBJ2-6
v_gene: TRBV20-1
CDR3nt: TGCAGTGCGGAAATCTCTGGGGCCAACGTCCTGACTTTC
CDR3aa: CSAEISGANVLTF

abundance: few
d_gene: -
j_gene: TRBJ2-7
v_gene: TRBV6-1
CDR3nt: TGTGCCAGCAGTGGCCAGCGTCCCACCTACGAGCAGTACTTC
CDR3aa: CASSGQRPTYEQYF

abundance: many
d_gene: -
j_gene: TRBJ2-3
v_gene: TRBV5-1
CDR3nt: TGCGCCAGCAGCTTGGATGGCTCGAACACAGATACGCAGTATTTT
CDR3aa: CASSLDGSNTDTQYF

abundance: -
d_gene: -
j_gene: TRBJ2-1
v_gene: TRBV24-1
CDR3nt: TGTGCCACCAGTGTACGACTTAGCTCCTACAATGAGCAGTTCTTC
CDR3aa: CATSVRLSSYNEQFF

abundance: many
d_gene: -
j_gene: TRBJ1-3
v_gene: TRBV5-1
CDR3nt: TGCGCCAGCAGCTTAAATCCTTCTACGGCCTCTGGAAACACCATATATTTT
CDR3aa: CASSLNPSTASGNTIYF

abundance: many
d_gene: -
j_gene: TRBJ2-3
v_gene: TRBV12-3/TRBV12-4
CDR3nt: TGTGCCAGCAGTTCCCGGGCCCGGGCCGCAGATACGCAGTATTTT
CDR3aa: CASSSRARAADTQYF

abundance: few
d_gene: -
j_gene: TRBJ1-2
v_gene: TRBV28
CDR3nt: TGTGCCAGCAGTAACGAGGGGCGCAGGGGCTACACCTTC
CDR3aa: CASSNEGRRGYTF

abundance: few
d_gene: TRBD2
j_gene: TRBJ2-3
v_gene: TRBV12-3/TRBV12-4
CDR3nt: TGTGCCAGCAGTCCCCTAGCGGGAGGGCCCGCAGATACGCAGTATTTT
CDR3aa: CASSPLAGGPADTQYF

abundance: few
d_gene: TRBD1
j_gene: TRBJ2-2
v_gene: TRBV5-5
CDR3nt: TGTGCCAGCAGCTTCGATGACAGGGGCACCGGGGAGCTGTTTTTT
CDR3aa: CASSFDDRGTGELFF

abundance: few
d_gene: -
j_gene: TRBJ2-5
v_gene: TRBV7-2
CDR3nt: TGTGCCAGCAGCTTAGGTGGAGCAGGGCGAGAGACCCAGTACTTC
CDR3aa: CASSLGGAGRETQYF

abundance: many
d_gene: -
j_gene: TRBJ1-2
v_gene: TRBV3-1
CDR3nt: TGTGCCAGCAGCCAAGGACGGAACTATGGCTACACCTTC
CDR3aa: CASSQGRNYGYTF

abundance: few
d_gene: -
j_gene: TRBJ2-1
v_gene: TRBV7-3
CDR3nt: TGTGCCAGCAGCCCACGGATGGGGATCTACAATGAGCAGTTCTTC
CDR3aa: CASSPRMGIYNEQFF

abundance: few
d_gene: -
j_gene: TRBJ2-1
v_gene: TRBV27
CDR3nt: TGTGCCAGCAGCCTAACTAGCTGGTCCTACAATGAGCAGTTCTTC
CDR3aa: CASSLTSWSYNEQFF

abundance: -
d_gene: TRBD2
j_gene: TRBJ2-3
v_gene: TRBV7-6
CDR3nt: TGTGCCAGCAGCAAGAGGACTAGCGGGGCCAACACAGATACGCAGTATTTT
CDR3aa: CASSKRTSGANTDTQYF

abundance: many
d_gene: TRBD2
j_gene: TRBJ2-1
v_gene: TRBV7-9
CDR3nt: TGTGCCAGCAGCTCCACCGGTGTAGCGGGGGGGAATGAGCAGTTCTTC
CDR3aa: CASSSTGVAGGNEQFF

abundance: -
d_gene: -
j_gene: TRBJ1-1
v_gene: TRBV12-3/TRBV12-4
CDR3nt: TGTGCCAGCAGTTTGGGGGCAGGGCCGAACACTGAAGCTTTCTTT
CDR3aa: CASSLGAGPNTEAFF

abundance: -
d_gene: TRBD1
j_gene: TRBJ1-5
v_gene: TRBV29-1
CDR3nt: TGCAGCGTTGAAGAGGGGACAGGGGGTCAGCCCCAGCATTTT
CDR3aa: CSVEEGTGGQPQHF

abundance: few
d_gene: -
j_gene: TRBJ2-7
v_gene: TRBV5-1
CDR3nt: TGCGCCAGCAGCTTGGGTAGCAGTTCCTACGAGCAGTACTTC
CDR3aa: CASSLGSSSYEQYF

abundance: few
d_gene: TRBD1
j_gene: TRBJ1-1
v_gene: TRBV11-1
CDR3nt: TGTGCCAGCAGCGTCAGGGGGTTTGAAGCTTTCTTT
CDR3aa: CASSVRGFEAFF

abundance: many
d_gene: -
j_gene: TRBJ2-2
v_gene: TRBV12-3/TRBV12-4
CDR3nt: TGTGCCAGCAGTTTGTCTGGGTTCACCGGGGAGCTGTTTTTT
CDR3aa: CASSLSGFTGELFF

abundance: many
d_gene: -
j_gene: TRBJ1-3
v_gene: TRBV3-1
CDR3nt: TGTGCCAGCAGCCAAGGATTCGTTACGGCCAGCTCTGGAAACACCATATATTTT
CDR3aa: CASSQGFVTASSGNTIYF

abundance: many
d_gene: -
j_gene: TRBJ2-1
v_gene: TRBV6-1
CDR3nt: TGTGCCAGCAGTGACAGGGCCGAGTCCTACAATGAGCAGTTCTTC
CDR3aa: CASSDRAESYNEQFF

abundance: few
d_gene: TRBD2
j_gene: TRBJ2-1
v_gene: TRBV7-9
CDR3nt: TGTGCCAGCAGCCCTAGCGGGAGATCCTACAATGAGCAGTTCTTC
CDR3aa: CASSPSGRSYNEQFF

abundance: few
d_gene: TRBD1
j_gene: TRBJ2-6
v_gene: TRBV10-3
CDR3nt: TGTGCCATCAGTGAAGGGACAGGGGCCTACATTCGCTCTGGGGCCAACGTCCTGACTTTC
CDR3aa: CAISEGTGAYIRSGANVLTF

abundance: many
d_gene: TRBD1
j_gene: TRBJ1-5
v_gene: TRBV6-1
CDR3nt: TGTGCCAGCACTCCTGGGACAGGGAGTCAGCCCCAGCATTTT
CDR3aa: CASTPGTGSQPQHF

abundance: many
d_gene: -
j_gene: TRBJ1-4
v_gene: TRBV7-9
CDR3nt: TGTGCCAGCAGCTTATTAAGGGGAATGGATGAAAAACTGTTTTTT
CDR3aa: CASSLLRGMDEKLFF

abundance: -
d_gene: TRBD2
j_gene: TRBJ2-3
v_gene: TRBV4-2
CDR3nt: TGTGCCAGCAGCCAGGGAGGTAGCGGGAGCACAGATACGCAGTATTTT
CDR3aa: CASSQGGSGSTDTQYF

abundance: -
d_gene: -
j_gene: TRBJ2-1
v_gene: TRBV15
CDR3nt: TGTGCCACCAGCAGAGATCCAGCTTACAATGAGCAGTTCTTC
CDR3aa: CATSRDPAYNEQFF

abundance: few
d_gene: -
j_gene: TRBJ2-1
v_gene: TRBV5-6
CDR3nt: TGTGCCAGCCTTCACGAGGATGAGCAGTTCTTC
CDR3aa: CASLHEDEQFF

abundance: many
d_gene: -
j_gene: TRBJ2-1
v_gene: TRBV12-3/TRBV12-4
CDR3nt: TGTGCCAGTGTCGGGGCTAGTCGTGGGCAGTTCTTC
CDR3aa: CASVGASRGQFF

abundance: -
d_gene: -
j_gene: TRBJ1-1
v_gene: TRBV5-1
CDR3nt: TGCGCCAGCAGCCAGGCCGAGAACACTGAAGCTTTCTTT
CDR3aa: CASSQAENTEAFF

abundance: many
d_gene: -
j_gene: TRBJ2-2
v_gene: TRBV10-3
CDR3nt: TGTGCCATCAGTGAGTCGAGGGGCCGGACCGGGGAGCTGTTTTTT
CDR3aa: CAISESRGRTGELFF

abundance: few
d_gene: -
j_gene: TRBJ2-5
v_gene: TRBV20-1
CDR3nt: TGCAGTGCCTCAATAGTGAGCCAAGAGACCCAGTACTTC
CDR3aa: CSASIVSQETQYF